This T cell receptor (beta chain) emerged from a study of blood T cell repertoires in COVID-19. Background on the study: The United States, Italy and Spain were the sources of the acute and convalescent COVID-19 samples.

As handled by the study authors: Cell counts per sample came from amplifying reference gene primers. Sequenced by immunoSEQ multiplex PCR; TCRdb stores in-frame clones only, minus some. V and J calls plus clone size are reproduced from that table; the DNA served to infer D and trimming. The sample lists some 100,000 clones; 80% to 90% were seen once. V lost 1 base, J lost 2 bases, and 15 bases lay in between. The CDR3 consists of 17 residues. Germline V CDR1 and CDR2: SGHAT, FQNNGV. Sequencing used peripheral blood. The clonotype comes from a man aged 50-60 years with COVID-19, enrolled during active disease. The rearrangement joins TRBV11-2 to TRBJ2-1; D is ambiguous. The CDR3: CASSLGLAMPTYNEQFF. The CDR3 coding sequence is TGTGCCAGCAGCTTAGGGCTTGCAATGCCCACCTACAATGAGCAGTTCTTC.